Below, 26 T cell receptor beta chains from the same sample are listed, as sequenced in a study of regulatory T cells in long-lasting Graves disease. Library construction for TCR beta used iRepertoire HTBI primers and Arm-PCR of CDR3 regions. MiXCR, applied by TCRdb to the multiplex PCR reads, yields one record per CDR3 protein. This sample has about 290,000 distinct CDR3 sequences, with around 20% found just once. Documented time point: persistent/refractory GD, antithyroid drugs over 5 years with positive TRAb. Isolated PBMC RNA provided the starting material for the TCR library. The sequencing used peripheral blood mononuclear cells (PBMCs), collected when the disease was refractory, from a patient treated with antithyroid drugs. Receptors originate from a female donor with Graves disease.

V is TRBV9 and J is TRBJ1-2, with D hard to call. V dropped 5 bases and J dropped 0 bases, with 14 bases sitting between them. The germline CDR1 and CDR2 sequences are SGDLS and YYNGEE. The CDR3 consists of 15 residues. The CDR3 protein is CASRYREYTNYGYTF. CDR3 in DNA: TGTGCCAGCAGATACCGGGAATACACTAACTATGGCTACACCTTC.

The rearrangement joins TRBV18 to TRBJ1-2, with no clear D. This CDR3 region has 15 residues. The ends were cut back, 2 bases at V and 1 base at J, with 11 bases in the middle. Germline loops: CDR1 KGHSH, CDR2 LQKENI. CDR3 coding DNA: TGTGCCAGCTCACCATCTGATCGACTTAACTATGGCTACACCTTC. Encoded protein: CASSPSDRLNYGYTF.

This clonotype turned up a few times. The chain is built from TRBV7-9 and TRBJ2-7; either TRBD1 or TRBD2 may fit D (5 bases each). CDR1 and CDR2 (germline): SEHNR, FQNEAQ (reference sequence). The CDR3 length is 13 residues. Trimming removed 5 bases at V and 3 bases at J, with 11 bases between. This chain's CDR3 is CASSPGSGYEQYF. CDR3 in DNA: TGTGCCAGCAGCCCAGGGAGCGGCTACGAGCAGTACTTC.

This clonotype was detected only a few times. The chain uses TRBV4-1 and TRBJ1-4; D is ambiguous. Germline CDR1 is MGHRA and CDR2 is YSYEKL. V lost 1 base to trimming and J lost 2 bases, with 17 bases between them. The CDR3 totals 18 residues. The CDR3 reads CASSQVAVRVLTNEKLFF. Written as DNA, the CDR3 is TGCGCCAGCAGCCAAGTGGCAGTGAGGGTGCTTACTAATGAAAAACTGTTTTTT.

The chain uses TRBV25-1 and TRBJ2-6, with 8 nucleotides matching TRBD2. The junction had 8 bases not matched to a gene; V was cut back by 2 bases and J by 2 bases. CDR3 length: 18 residues. Germline values: CDR1 MGHDK, CDR2 SYGVNS. The CDR3 nucleotides are TGTGCCAGCAGTGAAACGGGACTAGGTACAGCTGGGGCCAACGTCCTGACTTTC. This translates into CASSETGLGTAGANVLTF. Full variable domain (rest looked up from reference TRBV25-1 and TRBJ2-6): EADIYQTPRYLVIGTGKKITLECSQTMGHDKMYWYQQDPGMELHLIHYSYGVNSTEKGDLSSESTVSRIRTEHFPLTLESARPSHTSQYLCASSETGLGTAGANVLTFGAGSRLTVL.

This clonotype was counted many times. This rearrangement joins TRBV2 to TRBJ2-5; 7 bases line up with TRBD1. Trimming removed 2 bases from V and 5 bases from J; junction bases left unmatched: 8. Germline V gene lookup returns CDR1 SNHLY and CDR2 FYNNEI. This CDR3 contains 15 residues. The DNA for the CDR3 is TGTGCCAGCAGTGAAAAGACAGGGTGGGGGGAGACCCAGTACTTC. This codes for CASSEKTGWGETQYF.

This clonotype has a count of ten or more. The CDR3: CASQSGPGQPQHF. The CDR3 DNA sequence: TGTGCCAGCCAGTCTGGGCCGGGGCAGCCCCAGCATTTT. This chain connects TRBV12-3 or TRBV12-4 to TRBJ1-5; D remains ambiguous. The CDR3 covers 13 residues. V was trimmed by 8 bases and J by 7 bases, leaving 15 bases between them.

As DNA, the CDR3 is TGTGCCTGGAGTGTACAAGGGGCGGGGGAGACCCAGTACTTC. Protein: CAWSVQGAGETQYF. This chain uses TRBV30 with TRBJ2-5; tentative D call: TRBD2 (6 bases). Germline V CDR1 and CDR2: GTSNPN, SVGIG (reference sequence). CDR3 size: 14 residues. Trimming took 0 bases from V and 5 from J, leaving 13 bases between them.

This clonotype was detected only a few times. The rearrangement links TRBV20-1 to TRBJ2-7, with D uncertain. The V end was cut by 3 bases, the J end by 4 bases, with 16 bases between. CDR1 and CDR2 (germline): DFQATT, SNEGSKA (reference sequence). The CDR3 is 14 amino acids. This CDR3 is CSARSRRTFYEQYF. In DNA form, the CDR3 reads TGCAGTGCTAGGTCGCGACGGACCTTTTACGAGCAGTACTTC.

There are many counts of this clonotype. The genes are TRBV28 and TRBJ2-7, with TRBD1 as a possible D gene (5 bases). V shed 2 bases and J shed 2 bases, with 10 bases lying between them. Germline CDR1 and CDR2: MDHEN and SYDVKM. The CDR3 loop spans 14 amino acids. DNA for the CDR3: TGTGCCAGCAGTTTAATTCAGACAGCCTACGAGCAGTACTTC. Translation: CASSLIQTAYEQYF.

This clonotype was seen ten or more times. The gene calls are TRBV19 and TRBJ1-5, with D perhaps matching TRBD1 (6 bases). The germline gives CDR1 LNHDA, CDR2 SQIVND (reference sequence). The V end was cut by 8 bases, the J end by 0 bases, with 17 bases between. This CDR3 region has 16 residues. The CDR3 here is CASSPRTDRSNQPQHF. The CDR3 nucleotides read TGTGCCAGTTCACCTAGGACAGATCGTAGCAATCAGCCCCAGCATTTT.

This clonotype was recorded a few times. The chain links TRBV7-3 to TRBJ2-1; D remains unclear. The CDR3 has 15 residues. CDR1 and CDR2 (germline): SGHTA, FQGTGA. The ends were cut back, 5 bases at V and 0 bases at J, with 11 bases in the middle. The CDR3 here is CASSPQVSSYNEQFF. DNA for the CDR3: TGTGCCAGCAGCCCCCAGGTTAGCTCCTACAATGAGCAGTTCTTC.

This chain links TRBV4-3 with TRBJ1-2; D perhaps matches TRBD1 (6 bases). V was shortened by 0 bases and J by 7 bases, with 12 bases between the two germline ends. This CDR3 has 14 residues. Germline loops: CDR1 LGHNA, CDR2 YSLEER. The CDR3 sequence is CASSQDDRWGGYTF. The CDR3 DNA sequence: TGCGCCAGCAGCCAAGACGACAGGTGGGGTGGCTACACCTTC.

This chain joins TRBV28 and TRBJ2-3; D is perhaps TRBD2 (5 bases). V gave up 2 bases and J gave up 1 base, with 10 bases separating them. The CDR3 covers 15 residues. CDR1 is MDHEN and CDR2 is SYDVKM in the germline V gene. CDR3 DNA: TGTGCCAGCAGTTTAACCCGGGGTGGCACAGATACGCAGTATTTT. Protein: CASSLTRGGTDTQYF.

This clonotype was picked up many times. CDR3 bases: TGTGCCAGCAGCCCCCGACTAGCGGGAGTAGGGGAGACCCAGTACTTC. It yields the protein CASSPRLAGVGETQYF. This chain uses TRBV7-2 with TRBJ2-5; 12 nucleotides agree with TRBD2. The ends lost 5 bases at V and 5 bases at J; junction bases unmatched: 9. The CDR3 extends over 16 amino acids. CDR1 SGHTA and CDR2 FQGNSA come from the germline V gene.

The rearrangement uses TRBV7-2 and TRBJ2-1, with D hard to call. The length of the CDR3 is 16 residues. V was shortened by 1 base and J by 5 bases, with 15 bases between the two germline ends. Germline-derived CDR1 and CDR2 are SGHTA and FQGNSA. The DNA for the CDR3 is TGTGCCAGCAGCTTAGGGGCACCTAACGGAAACAATGAGCAGTTCTTC. Amino acid sequence: CASSLGAPNGNNEQFF.

This clonotype was detected ten times or more. The rearrangement uses TRBV6-2 or TRBV6-3 and TRBJ2-7; the D gene is possibly TRBD2 (5 bases). This CDR3 is 12 amino acids long. The germline CDR1 and CDR2 sequences are MNHEY and SVGEGT. V gave up 7 bases and J gave up 4 bases, with 11 bases separating them. CDR3 DNA sequence: TGTGCCAGCACCGGGATTCGATACGAGCAGTACTTC. Encoded protein: CASTGIRYEQYF.

The gene calls are TRBV6-5 and TRBJ2-1; the D is unclear. The CDR3 has 16 amino acids. V shed 4 bases and J shed 2 bases, with 15 bases lying between them. CDR1 is MNHEY, CDR2 SVGAGI, per germline. The CDR3 DNA is TGTGCCAGCAGTTCCCATTTTTCCTCAGCCTACAATGAGCAGTTCTTC. Translating gives CASSSHFSSAYNEQFF.

This clonotype showed up just a few times. The rearrangement joins TRBV27 to TRBJ1-5; D not resolved. Per germline, CDR1 MNHEY and CDR2 SMNVEV (reference sequence). Trimming pared 5 bases from V and 0 bases from J, leaving 23 bases between. This CDR3 has 19 residues. For the CDR3, the DNA is TGTGCCAGCAGTCCCCTACCAGAACGACGGATCTATAGCAATCAGCCCCAGCATTTT. The encoded protein is CASSPLPERRIYSNQPQHF.

This clonotype was observed a few times. This chain joins TRBV30 and TRBJ2-1, with D hard to call. V was shortened by 0 bases and J by 0 bases, with 6 bases between the two germline ends. Germline lookup yields CDR1 GTSNPN and CDR2 SVGIG (reference sequence). CDR3 length: 14 amino acids. Written as DNA, the CDR3 is TGTGCCTGGAGTGTACCCAGCTCCTACAATGAGCAGTTCTTC. Encoded protein: CAWSVPSSYNEQFF.

The chain combines TRBV10-3 with TRBJ2-7; D gene ambiguous. Trimming cost V 0 bases and J 2 bases, with 11 bases left between them. The germline V gene has CDR1 ENHRY and CDR2 SYGVKD. CDR3 length: 15 residues. The CDR3 is CAISESTSAAYEQYF. CDR3 bases: TGTGCCATCAGTGAGTCAACTTCAGCTGCCTACGAGCAGTACTTC.

This chain links TRBV6-2 or TRBV6-3 with TRBJ2-1, with 8 bases identical to TRBD2. J was trimmed by 8 bases and V by 1 base; bases with no gene match: 7. The CDR3 has 15 residues. Germline V gene sequence: CDR1 MNHEY, CDR2 SVGEGT. The DNA of the CDR3 is TGTGCCAGCAGTTACTTGGGTAGCGGGAAGGATGAGCAGTTCTTC. Its translation is CASSYLGSGKDEQFF.

J is TRBJ1-4 and V is TRBV10-3, with D uncertain. The V gene lost 7 bases and the J gene lost 3 bases, with 12 bases spanning the gap. This CDR3 is 14 amino acids long. In germline, CDR1 is ENHRY, CDR2 SYGVKD. The CDR3 loop is CAIKRPGPNEKLFF. The DNA for the CDR3 is TGTGCCATCAAGAGGCCCGGGCCTAATGAAAAACTGTTTTTT.

The table lists this clonotype with many counts. The chain joins TRBV6-1 to TRBJ2-5; possibly TRBD1 for D (6 bases). Trimming removed 6 bases at V and 0 bases at J, with 20 bases between. The CDR3 has 17 amino acids. Per the germline V gene, CDR1 is MNHNS and CDR2 is SASEGT. CDR3 residues: CASRRPSHDRNQETQYF. Written as DNA, the CDR3 is TGTGCCAGCAGGCGACCGAGCCATGACAGGAACCAAGAGACCCAGTACTTC.

This clonotype has just a few counts. The chain couples TRBV6-1 to TRBJ2-2; D gene unclear. The CDR3 has 15 residues. The V gene's germline CDR1 is MNHNS and CDR2 SASEGT. V was clipped by 1 base and J by 7 bases, with 13 bases between them. CDR3 nucleotide sequence: TGTGCCAGCAGTGAAGGATGGCAGGCCGGCGGGGAGCTGTTTTTT. Protein: CASSEGWQAGGELFF.

V gene TRBV19 combines with J gene TRBJ2-2; TRBD1 or TRBD2 may be the D gene (5 bases each). CDR1 and CDR2 (germline): LNHDA, SQIVND (reference sequence). The CDR3 length is 12 residues. V lost 10 bases, J lost 2 bases, and 8 bases lay in between. The CDR3 loop reads CATRGNTGELFF. The CDR3, as DNA: TGTGCCACTCGGGGCAACACCGGGGAGCTGTTTTTT.